The rows below give T cell receptor beta chains drawn from one sample of a study of cytomegalovirus exposure and HLA in healthy donors. Clones were sequenced by immunoSEQ multiplex PCR, and TCRdb holds only the in-frame ones, with some missing. The table records fewer than 250,000 clones, over 70% of them present only once. Sequencing was done on a sample of PBMCs. The receptor source for this set is a woman in her thirties in good health and CMV-seropositive. The CDR3 runs from the conserved cysteine through the conserved F or W. D genes are given only for firm matches. Only part of the rows carry a size: once, few, many, or a class if the clone is expanded.

abundance	j_gene	v_gene	d_gene	CDR3nt	CDR3aa
NA	TRBJ2-5	TRBV27	TRBD2	TGTGCCAGCAGTTCAATAAGCGCGGGAGGAGAGACCCAGTACTTC	CASSSISAGGETQYF
NA	TRBJ2-2	TRBV7-2	TRBD2	TGTGCCAGCAGCTTAGCTAGCGGGGTAAACACCGGGGAGCTGTTTTTT	CASSLASGVNTGELFF
NA	TRBJ2-1	TRBV7-6	TRBD1	TGTGCCAGCAGCTTGGGGACAGGGGGACACAATGAGCAGTTCTTC	CASSLGTGGHNEQFF
NA	TRBJ1-1	TRBV4-2	NA	TGTGCCAGCAGCCAAGCCGGGACACCGGGACCGAACACTGAAGCTTTCTTT	CASSQAGTPGPNTEAFF
NA	TRBJ2-7	TRBV15	TRBD2	TGTGCCACCAATTCTGGGACTAGTAACCACGAGCAGTACTTC	CATNSGTSNHEQYF
NA	TRBJ1-4	TRBV6-5	NA	TGTGCCAGCAGCCAACAGGGCTTTAGTTTGTTTTTT	CASSQQGFSLFF
once	TRBJ2-7	TRBV14	TRBD1	TGTGCCAGCAGCGGGCAGGGGGCCTACGAGCAGTACTTC	CASSGQGAYEQYF
NA	TRBJ1-2	TRBV5-5	NA	TGTGCCAGCAGCTTGGCAGGGGCGCTGTGTGGCTACACCTTC	CASSLAGALCGYTF
NA	TRBJ1-2	TRBV28	NA	TGTGCCAGCAGTTTCGGGGTCGCTTCTAACTATGGCTACACCTTC	CASSFGVASNYGYTF
NA	TRBJ1-2	TRBV6-5	NA	TGTGCCAGCAGTTCTTTAGAGGGAGTGTGTGGCTACACCTTC	CASSSLEGVCGYTF
NA	TRBJ2-2	TRBV6-4	TRBD1	TGTGCCAGCCGACAGGGGGACGGGGAGCTGTTTTTT	CASRQGDGELFF
NA	TRBJ1-5	TRBV28	TRBD1	TGTGCCATCAAAACACCACTTGGACAGGCAAGCAATCAGCCCCAGCATTTT	CAIKTPLGQASNQPQHF
NA	TRBJ2-5	TRBV15	NA	TGTGCCACCAGCAGCCACCCAAAGGGACTGTTCGACCCCCAGTACTTC	CATSSHPKGLFDPQYF
NA	TRBJ2-2	TRBV27	NA	TGTGCCAGCAGTCTACCTTTCGGGGAGCTGTTTTTT	CASSLPFGELFF
NA	TRBJ2-7	TRBV6-1	NA	TGTGCCAGCAGTGAAAAGCGCAGGGAATCCTACGAGCAGTACTTC	CASSEKRRESYEQYF
NA	TRBJ1-2	TRBV19	NA	TGTGCCAGTAGTCGCCAGGCCTGGGGCTACACCTTC	CASSRQAWGYTF
NA	TRBJ2-7	TRBV19	NA	TGTGCCAGTAGTGTTTCTCTAGGCTACGAGCAGTACTTC	CASSVSLGYEQYF
NA	TRBJ2-3	TRBV28	NA	TGTGCCAGCAGTTTAGGGGCAGGGGCGACAGATACGCAGTATTTT	CASSLGAGATDTQYF
few	TRBJ2-3	TRBV4-1	NA	TGCGCCAGCAGCCAAGATCCTACTAGCACAGATACGCAGTATTTT	CASSQDPTSTDTQYF
NA	TRBJ2-7	TRBV5-4	NA	TGTGCCAGCAGCTACAGGGAATCCTACGAGCAGTACTTC	CASSYRESYEQYF
NA	TRBJ2-1	TRBV6-1	NA	TGTGCCAGCAGTGAGGGGGATGGTAGCGGTCACAATGAGCAGTTCTTC	CASSEGDGSGHNEQFF
NA	TRBJ2-5	TRBV5-1	TRBD1	TGCGCCAGCAGCTCGGGACAGGGGTCGGAGACCCAGTACTTC	CASSSGQGSETQYF
NA	TRBJ2-5	TRBV5-8	NA	TGTGCCAGCAGAATGGGGCAGGGAGAGACCCAGTACTTC	CASRMGQGETQYF
NA	TRBJ1-2	TRBV2	TRBD1	TGTGCCAGCAGTGCAAACCGGGACAGGAAAGATGGCTACACCTTC	CASSANRDRKDGYTF
NA	TRBJ2-7	TRBV5-1	NA	TGCGCGGCGGGCCCGAGTCCAAGCTCCTACGAGCAGTACTTC	CAAGPSPSSYEQYF
NA	TRBJ2-7	TRBV27	NA	TGTGCCAGCAGTAGGGGCGGAACTCGTGAGCAGTACTTC	CASSRGGTREQYF
once	TRBJ2-7	TRBV19	TRBD1	TGTGCCAGTAGTATGGGGGGACAGGGCAACGACGAGCAGTACTTC	CASSMGGQGNDEQYF
once	TRBJ2-5	TRBV5-8	TRBD2	TGTGCCAGCAGCTTTCGGGGGGGAGAGACCCAGTACTTC	CASSFRGGETQYF
NA	TRBJ2-7	TRBV5-4	NA	TGTGCCAGCAGCGGGCAGAAAGGCTCCTACGAGCAGTACTTC	CASSGQKGSYEQYF
few	TRBJ1-3	TRBV6-1	NA	TGTGCCAGTACAGGACCTGGAAACACCATATATTTT	CASTGPGNTIYF
NA	TRBJ2-5	TRBV5-4	TRBD2	TGTGCCAGCAGGGGAGGGAGTCCCCAAGAGACCCAGTACTTC	CASRGGSPQETQYF
NA	TRBJ2-7	TRBV6-5	NA	TGTGCCAGCACGGTCGGAGGGGCCTACGAGCAGTACTTC	CASTVGGAYEQYF
NA	TRBJ2-3	TRBV9	TRBD2	TGTGCCAGCAGCCCGGGCTCTTCCGGGACTAGCGTCACAGATACGCAGTATTTT	CASSPGSSGTSVTDTQYF
NA	TRBJ2-5	TRBV28	NA	TGTGCCAGCAGTTTAGAGGGCCGAGAGACCCAGTACTTC	CASSLEGRETQYF
NA	TRBJ2-1	TRBV5-1	TRBD2	TGCGCCAGCAGCCAAACCGGGACTAGCGGGAGTGGAGAGCAGTTCTTC	CASSQTGTSGSGEQFF
once	TRBJ2-5	TRBV5-4	TRBD2	TGTGCCAGCGGCGGGACTAGCGGGTGTTCCCGAGAGACCCAGTACTTC	CASGGTSGCSRETQYF
few	TRBJ2-7	TRBV4-2	TRBD2	TGTGCCAGCAGCCGAAAAACGGGGACTAGCGGGATCGAGCAGTACTTC	CASSRKTGTSGIEQYF
once	TRBJ2-7	TRBV28	TRBD2	TGTGCCAGCAGGACCGTTCTAGCGGGAGGGCCTGGGGAGCAGTACTTC	CASRTVLAGGPGEQYF
NA	TRBJ1-6	TRBV6-4	NA	TGTGCCAGCAGTGAAAGGGCGGGTAATTCACCCCTCCACTTT	CASSERAGNSPLHF
NA	TRBJ1-4	TRBV27	TRBD1	TGTGCCAGCAGTGGGGACAGGGGGCGCCGAGAAAAACTGTTTTTT	CASSGDRGRREKLFF
NA	TRBJ1-6	TRBV5-1	NA	TGCGCCAGCGCCCAGGGGCTGAGCTCCTATAATTCACCCCTCCACTTT	CASAQGLSSYNSPLHF